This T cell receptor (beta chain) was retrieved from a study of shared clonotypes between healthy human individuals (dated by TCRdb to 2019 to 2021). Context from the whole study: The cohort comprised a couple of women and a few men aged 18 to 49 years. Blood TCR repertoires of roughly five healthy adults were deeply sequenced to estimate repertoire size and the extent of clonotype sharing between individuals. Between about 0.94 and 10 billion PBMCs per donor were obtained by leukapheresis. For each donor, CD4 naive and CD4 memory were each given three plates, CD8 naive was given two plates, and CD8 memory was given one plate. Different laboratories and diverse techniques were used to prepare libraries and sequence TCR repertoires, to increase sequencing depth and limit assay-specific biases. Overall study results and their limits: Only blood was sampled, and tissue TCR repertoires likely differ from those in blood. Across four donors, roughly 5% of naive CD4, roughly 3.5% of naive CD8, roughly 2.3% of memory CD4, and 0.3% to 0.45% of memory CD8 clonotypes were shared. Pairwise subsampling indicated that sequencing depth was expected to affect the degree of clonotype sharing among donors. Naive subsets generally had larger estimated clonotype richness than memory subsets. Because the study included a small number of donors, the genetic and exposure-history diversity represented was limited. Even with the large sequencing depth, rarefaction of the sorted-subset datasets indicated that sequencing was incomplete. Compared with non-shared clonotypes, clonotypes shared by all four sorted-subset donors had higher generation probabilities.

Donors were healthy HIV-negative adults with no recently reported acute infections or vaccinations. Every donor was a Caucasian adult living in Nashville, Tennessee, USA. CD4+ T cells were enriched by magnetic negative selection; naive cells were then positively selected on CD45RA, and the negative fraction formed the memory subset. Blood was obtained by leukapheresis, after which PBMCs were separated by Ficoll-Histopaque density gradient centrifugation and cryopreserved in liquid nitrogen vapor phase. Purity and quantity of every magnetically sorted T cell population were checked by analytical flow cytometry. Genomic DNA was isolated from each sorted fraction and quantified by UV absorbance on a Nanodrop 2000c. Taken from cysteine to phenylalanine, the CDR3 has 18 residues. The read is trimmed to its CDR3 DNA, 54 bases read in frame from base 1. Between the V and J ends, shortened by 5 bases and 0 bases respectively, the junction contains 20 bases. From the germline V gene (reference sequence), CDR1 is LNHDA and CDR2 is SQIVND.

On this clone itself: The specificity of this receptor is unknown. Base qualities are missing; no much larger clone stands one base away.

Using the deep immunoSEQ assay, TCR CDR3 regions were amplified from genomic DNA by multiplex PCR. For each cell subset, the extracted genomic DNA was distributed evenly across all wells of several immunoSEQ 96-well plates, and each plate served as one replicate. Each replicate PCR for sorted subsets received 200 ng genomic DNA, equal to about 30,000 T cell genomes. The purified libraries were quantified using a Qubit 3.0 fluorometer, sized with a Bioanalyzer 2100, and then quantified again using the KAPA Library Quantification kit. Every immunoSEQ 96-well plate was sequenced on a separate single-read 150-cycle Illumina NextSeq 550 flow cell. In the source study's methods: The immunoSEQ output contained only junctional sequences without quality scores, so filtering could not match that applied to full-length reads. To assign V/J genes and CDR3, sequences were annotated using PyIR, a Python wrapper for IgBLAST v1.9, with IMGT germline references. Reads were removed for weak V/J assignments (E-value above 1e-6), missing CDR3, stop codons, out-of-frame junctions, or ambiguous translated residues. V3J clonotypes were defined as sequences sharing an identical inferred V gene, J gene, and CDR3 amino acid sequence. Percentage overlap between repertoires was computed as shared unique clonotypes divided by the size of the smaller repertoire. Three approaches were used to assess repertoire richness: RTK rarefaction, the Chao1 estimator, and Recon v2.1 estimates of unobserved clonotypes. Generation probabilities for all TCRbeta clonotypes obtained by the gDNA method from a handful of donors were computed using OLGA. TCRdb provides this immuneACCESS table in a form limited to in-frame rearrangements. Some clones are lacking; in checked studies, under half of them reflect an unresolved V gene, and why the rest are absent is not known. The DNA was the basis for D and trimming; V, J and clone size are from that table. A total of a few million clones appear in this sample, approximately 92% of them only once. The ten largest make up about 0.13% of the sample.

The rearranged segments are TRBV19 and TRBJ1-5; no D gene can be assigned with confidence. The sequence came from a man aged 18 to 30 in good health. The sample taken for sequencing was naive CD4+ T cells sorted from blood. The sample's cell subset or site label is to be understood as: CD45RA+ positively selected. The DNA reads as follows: TGTGCCAGTAGTTTCGGACCTGGCGGGATCTATAGCAATCAGCCCCAGCATTTT. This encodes CASSFGPGGIYSNQPQHF.